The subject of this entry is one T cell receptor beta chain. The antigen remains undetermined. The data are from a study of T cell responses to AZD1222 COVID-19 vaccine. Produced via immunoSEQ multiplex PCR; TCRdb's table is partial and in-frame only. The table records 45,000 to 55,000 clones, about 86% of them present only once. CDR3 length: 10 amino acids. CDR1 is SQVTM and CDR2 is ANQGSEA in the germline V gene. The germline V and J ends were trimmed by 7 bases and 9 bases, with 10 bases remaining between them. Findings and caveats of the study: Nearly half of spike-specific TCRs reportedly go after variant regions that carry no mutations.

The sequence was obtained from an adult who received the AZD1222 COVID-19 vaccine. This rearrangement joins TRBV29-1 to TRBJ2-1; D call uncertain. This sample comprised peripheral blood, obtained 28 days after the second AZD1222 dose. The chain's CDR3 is CSAGSGEQFF. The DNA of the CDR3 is TGCAGCGCCGGGTCTGGTGAGCAGTTCTTC.